These 30 T cell receptor beta chains were all obtained from the same sample, sequenced in a study of T-cell memory formation after mild COVID-19. TCRdb redid the calling of the 5' RACE reads with MiXCR, one entry per CDR3 protein. The sample shows about 240,000 distinct CDR3 sequences, 7.5% to 10% of them seen only once. Sequences were obtained from PBMCs or a T cell subset sorted from them (not recorded which). The receptors originated from a man between 18 and 35 years old who had mild COVID-19 (a few samples of this study predate the infection). Cell type and time point are not known.

In its sample, this clonotype was seen a few times. The rearrangement uses TRBV20-1 and TRBJ2-5; 11 nucleotides agree with TRBD2. The CDR3 length is 15 residues. Germline trimming cut 6 bases from V and 1 base from J; bases unmatched to any gene: 7. Germline loops: CDR1 DFQATT, CDR2 SNEGSKA (reference sequence). The CDR3 sequence is CSAKRLAGRQETQYF. The DNA of the CDR3 is TGCAGTGCCAAAAGACTAGCGGGGCGCCAAGAGACCCAGTACTTC.

Of note for this clonotype: One end of the junction varies from germline; a read error may be responsible. The rearrangement uses TRBV2 and TRBJ2-7; D is undetermined. The CDR3 totals 11 residues. Germline CDR1 is SNHLY and CDR2 is FYNNEI. The CDR3 coding sequence is TGTGCCAGCAGAGAAGACTACGAGCAGTACTTC. Its translation: CASREDYEQYF.

This clonotype was detected a few times. The V and J genes are TRBV20-1 and TRBJ2-3; D gene ambiguous. The CDR3 has 12 residues. Germline V gene sequence: CDR1 DFQATT, CDR2 SNEGSKA (reference sequence). The ends were cut back, 3 bases at V and 1 base at J, with 5 bases in the middle. The CDR3 nucleotides are TGCAGTGCTAGGGATCGCACAGATACGCAGTATTTT. Translation gives CSARDRTDTQYF.

There are a few counts of this clonotype. The chain has TRBV28 and TRBJ2-7; 14 bases fit TRBD2. This CDR3 is 14 amino acids long. CDR1 and CDR2 from the germline V gene are MDHEN and SYDVKM. V was clipped by 8 bases and J by 0 bases; unmatched bases: 0. The CDR3 bases are TGTGCCAGCGGACTAGCGGGGGGCTCCTACGAGCAGTACGTC. Translation: CASGLAGGSYEQYV.

The CDR3 nucleotides are TGTGCCAGCAGCTCATCTTCTAGCTCTCGAGATACGCAGTATTTT. It specifies CASSSSSSSRDTQYF. The genes are TRBV7-9 and TRBJ2-3; D may be TRBD2 (5 bases). In germline, CDR1 is SEHNR, CDR2 FQNEAQ (reference sequence). CDR3 length: 15 amino acids. V lost 4 bases, J lost 5 bases, and 16 bases lay in between.

Only a few counts were recorded for this clonotype. V usage is TRBV2 and J usage is TRBJ2-1; D call uncertain. Germline V gives CDR1 SNHLY, CDR2 FYNNEI. The CDR3 covers 13 residues. V shed 4 bases and J shed 4 bases, with 8 bases lying between them. For the CDR3, the DNA is TGTGCCAGCAGTGCCGCGGAATACAATGAGCAGTTCTTC. Its protein is CASSAAEYNEQFF. Based on the CDR3 plus reference TRBV2 and TRBJ2-1, the full variable domain is EPEVTQTPSHQVTQMGQEVILRCVPISNHLYFYWYRQILGQKVEFLVSFYNNEISEKSEIFDDQFSVERPDGSNFTLKIRSTKLEDSAMYFCASSAAEYNEQFFGPGTRLTVL.

The V gene is TRBV4-1, the J gene TRBJ1-1; perhaps TRBD1 as D (6 bases). Per germline, CDR1 MGHRA and CDR2 YSYEKL. The CDR3 loop spans 16 amino acids. V shed 6 bases and J shed 0 bases, with 17 bases lying between them. The CDR3 here is CASRTRSAGVNTEAFF. Written as DNA, the CDR3 is TGCGCCAGCAGAACAAGATCGGCAGGGGTGAACACTGAAGCTTTCTTT.

Only one count was recorded for this clonotype. The chain combines TRBV5-1 with TRBJ2-2, with D possibly being TRBD1 (6 bases). Germline V gene lookup returns CDR1 SGHRS and CDR2 YFSETQ. CDR3 length: 15 residues. The ends were cut back, 4 bases at V and 5 bases at J, with 15 bases in the middle. CDR3 nucleotide sequence: TGCGCCAGCAGCAAACGTAGCACAGGGACCGGGGAGCTGTTTTTT. Its protein is CASSKRSTGTGELFF.

The V and J genes are TRBV30 and TRBJ2-5, with D maybe TRBD1 (5 bases). V shed 8 bases and J shed 2 bases, with 18 bases lying between them. CDR1 is GTSNPN, CDR2 SVGIG, per germline (reference sequence). The CDR3 contains 14 residues. For the CDR3, the DNA is TGTGCCACAAACAGGAAGACGGTGCAAGAGACCCAGTACTTC. Encoded protein: CATNRKTVQETQYF.

This clonotype showed up many times. V and J are TRBV5-4 and TRBJ2-2; D possibly uses TRBD1 or TRBD2 (7 bases each). Between the trimmed V and J ends, which lost 6 bases and 6 bases, there was a span of 18 bases. Germline V CDR1 and CDR2: SGHNT, YYREEE (reference sequence). The CDR3 contains 15 residues. The CDR3 is CASTNMGGTAGELFF. DNA for the CDR3: TGTGCCAGCACCAATATGGGGGGGACAGCCGGGGAGCTGTTTTTT.

The sample holds a few counts of this clonotype. CDR3 region: CASSLDGTGPYEQYV. The CDR3 DNA reads as TGCGCCAGCAGCTTAGACGGGACAGGGCCCTACGAGCAGTACGTC. The V and J genes are TRBV5-1 and TRBJ2-7, with 9 positions matching TRBD1. CDR3 length: 15 residues. Trimming at V came to 2 bases and at J to 2 bases, leaving 5 bases not matched to a gene. The germline V gene encodes CDR1 SGHRS and CDR2 YFSETQ.

This clonotype was seen a handful of times. This chain joins TRBV7-8 and TRBJ2-1; D remains unclear. This CDR3 has 15 amino acids. Trimming stripped 2 bases from V and 7 bases from J, with 15 bases between. Germline lookup yields CDR1 SGHVS and CDR2 FQNEAQ. CDR3 region: CASSLFGAVMNEQFF. CDR3 in DNA: TGTGCCAGCAGCTTATTTGGAGCAGTTATGAATGAGCAGTTCTTC.

This clonotype was observed a few times. The chain is built from TRBV6-5 and TRBJ1-5; D ambiguous. Trimming shortened V by 5 bases and J by 2 bases, and 13 bases separated the two germline ends. Germline loops: CDR1 MNHEY, CDR2 SVGAGI. The CDR3 has 15 residues. The CDR3 DNA sequence: TGTGCCAGCAGTAGCTACACCGGACGCAATCAGCCCCAGCATTTT. It translates to CASSSYTGRNQPQHF.

The J gene is TRBJ1-6, the V gene TRBV18; D is uncertain. V was cut by 1 base and J by 4 bases, with 11 bases left in between. The CDR3 extends over 16 amino acids. Germline V gives CDR1 KGHSH, CDR2 LQKENI. CDR3 loop: CASSPRESAYNSPLHF. The CDR3 coding sequence is TGTGCCAGCTCACCACGGGAGTCAGCATATAATTCACCCCTCCACTTT.

J is TRBJ2-7 and V is TRBV14, with no clear D. This CDR3 spans 14 amino acids. Trimming cost V 0 bases and J 3 bases, with 9 bases left between them. CDR1 and CDR2 (germline): SGHDN, FVKESK. For the CDR3, the DNA is TGTGCCAGCAGCCAAGATATTGGGTTCTACGAGCAGTACTTC. Translation gives CASSQDIGFYEQYF.

Worth noting for this clonotype: No DNA is shown, since the ends of the CDR3 on it are uncertain; the CDR3 is the one TCRdb lists. This chain joins TRBV5-5 and TRBJ2-1; the table's TRBD1 call for D was not verified on the DNA. The CDR3 sequence runs 15 residues, both termini included. Germline V gives CDR1 SGHKS, CDR2 YYEKEE (reference sequence). CDR3 residues: CASSPVGTGNNRKFF.

This chain uses TRBV7-2 with TRBJ2-2; D may be TRBD1 (6 bases). This CDR3 spans 18 amino acids. Germline loops: CDR1 SGHTA, CDR2 FQGNSA. V lost 1 base, J lost 1 base, and 16 bases lay in between. CDR3 sequence: CASSLEGVRTLNTGELFF. In DNA, the CDR3 is TGTGCCAGCAGCTTAGAGGGGGTTCGCACCTTGAACACCGGGGAGCTGTTTTTT.

The chain links TRBV7-9 to TRBJ2-2, with D perhaps TRBD2 (6 bases). Germline-derived CDR1 and CDR2 are SEHNR and FQNEAQ (reference sequence). There are 14 residues in the CDR3. V was trimmed by 7 bases and J by 4 bases, leaving 13 bases between them. CDR3 amino acids: CASIRDFSTGELFF. The CDR3 bases are TGTGCCAGCATCAGGGACTTTAGCACCGGGGAGCTGTTTTTT.

Ten or more counts support this clonotype. The chain recombines TRBV27 with TRBJ2-1; D is possibly TRBD1 or TRBD2 (5 bases each). The germline V and J ends were trimmed by 6 bases and 1 base, with 19 bases remaining between them. The germline CDR1 and CDR2 sequences are MNHEY and SMNVEV (reference sequence). This CDR3 spans 17 amino acids. DNA of the CDR3: TGTGCCAGCAGCTTCTTCTCGGGGCCCAGGTCCTACAATGAGCAGTTCTTC. This codes for CASSFFSGPRSYNEQFF.

The chain links TRBV18 to TRBJ2-1; unclear D gene. The germline V gene encodes CDR1 KGHSH and CDR2 LQKENI. The V end lost 6 bases, the J end lost 4 bases, and 13 bases lay between the germline ends. The CDR3 has 14 amino acids. Written as DNA, the CDR3 is TGTGCCAGCTCGCCATGGACGGGTTACAATGAGCAGTTCTTC. It is translated as CASSPWTGYNEQFF.

In its sample, this clonotype was seen a few times. The chain couples TRBV15 to TRBJ2-5; D possibly corresponds to TRBD2 (5 bases). The ends were cut back, 3 bases at V and 1 base at J, with 12 bases in the middle. Germline V gives CDR1 LNHNV, CDR2 YYDKDF (reference sequence). CDR3 length: 15 amino acids. The CDR3 loop is CATSSIKRSQETQYF. The DNA of the CDR3 is TGTGCCACCAGCAGCATTAAGCGGTCCCAAGAGACCCAGTACTTC.

In its sample, this clonotype was seen a few times. The chain carries TRBV7-9 and TRBJ2-4; D perhaps matches TRBD1 (5 bases). V was pared by 5 bases and J by 9 bases, with 17 bases between. Per germline, CDR1 SEHNR and CDR2 FQNEAQ (reference sequence). The length of the CDR3 is 14 residues. CDR3 nucleotides: TGTGCCAGCAGCCACCTCCGGCAGGGTGGCATTCAGTACTTC. This translates into CASSHLRQGGIQYF.

This clonotype was counted between two and nine times. The chain couples TRBV6-5 to TRBJ2-7, with D unresolved. The germline V gene encodes CDR1 MNHEY and CDR2 SVGAGI. This CDR3 has 14 amino acids. The V gene lost 5 bases and the J gene lost 7 bases, with 18 bases spanning the gap. Here the CDR3 reads CASSNRLYLGEQYF. As DNA, the CDR3 is TGTGCCAGCAGTAACCGTCTCTACCTGGGGGAGCAGTACTTC.

The chain uses TRBV5-5 and TRBJ2-7; D is perhaps TRBD1 (7 bases). Germline CDR1 reads SGHKS; CDR2 reads YYEKEE (reference sequence). This CDR3 is 15 amino acids long. Trimming removed 4 bases at V and 6 bases at J, with 20 bases between. CDR3 sequence reads: CASSAITTGRGEQYF. The CDR3 DNA reads TGTGCCAGCAGCGCGATAACGACAGGGCGGGGCGAGCAGTACTTC.

This clonotype was counted a few times. The rearrangement links TRBV7-2 to TRBJ2-7, with TRBD2 identical over 8 bases. This CDR3 comprises 15 residues. V shed 5 bases, J shed 3 bases, and the junction held 9 bases outside the gene matches. CDR1 and CDR2 from the germline V gene are SGHTA and FQGNSA. CDR3 DNA sequence: TGTGCCAGCAGCCCCGCCGGGACTAGACTCTACGAGCAGTACTTC. It specifies CASSPAGTRLYEQYF.

The chain recombines TRBV10-3 with TRBJ2-5; maybe TRBD1 (6 bases). Deletions cut 9 bases from V and 4 bases from J, with 15 bases between. The germline gives CDR1 ENHRY, CDR2 SYGVKD. The CDR3 is made up of 13 amino acids. In DNA form, the CDR3 reads TGTGCCATTAGGGAAGGACAGATAGAGACCCAGTACTTC. Its translation is CAIREGQIETQYF.

About this clonotype itself: The conserved closing phenylalanine or tryptophan is absent in this CDR3, likely reflecting a read error. V and J are TRBV20-1 and TRBJ1-5; D not resolved. The germline gives CDR1 DFQATT, CDR2 SNEGSKA (reference sequence). The ends were cut back, 3 bases at V and 6 bases at J, with 12 bases in the middle. CDR3 length: 13 residues. CDR3 sequence reads: CSASRVWAQPQHY. As DNA, the CDR3 is TGCAGTGCTAGCAGAGTATGGGCTCAGCCCCAGCATTAT.

This clonotype turned up a few times. This sequence joins TRBV20-1 and TRBJ1-4, with D maybe TRBD1 (5 bases). Looked up from germline, CDR1 is DFQATT and CDR2 is SNEGSKA (reference sequence). This CDR3 has 15 amino acids. Trimming pared 6 bases from V and 5 bases from J, leaving 19 bases between. The CDR3 DNA sequence: TGCAGTGCAACGCACATGACAGACCACAATGAAAAACTGTTTTTT. Protein: CSATHMTDHNEKLFF.

This clonotype was counted many times. This sequence joins TRBV7-9 and TRBJ1-1; 8 bases match TRBD1. V lost 4 bases to trimming and J lost 3 bases; unmatched junction nucleotides: 10. The CDR3 has 16 amino acids. Germline V gene sequence: CDR1 SEHNR, CDR2 FQNEAQ (reference sequence). The CDR3: CASSSPRTGLDTEAFF. CDR3 bases: TGTGCCAGCAGCTCACCGCGGACAGGGCTCGACACTGAAGCTTTCTTT. The full variable domain, its missing parts supplied by reference TRBV7-9 and TRBJ1-1, is DTGVSQNPRHKITKRGQNVTFRCDPISEHNRLYWYRQTLGQGPEFLTYFQNEAQLEKSRLLSDRFSAERPKGSFSTLEIQRTEQGDSAMYLCASSSPRTGLDTEAFFGQGTRLTVV.

This clonotype was counted only a few times. The chain uses TRBV11-2 and TRBJ1-2; D is ambiguous. V was shortened by 8 bases and J by 3 bases, with 13 bases between the two germline ends. Germline V CDR1 and CDR2: SGHAT, FQNNGV. This CDR3 region has 13 residues. The CDR3 spells CASSPQEDYGYTF. The CDR3 nucleotides are TGTGCCAGCTCCCCGCAGGAGGACTATGGCTACACCTTC.